Below, 13 T cell receptor beta chains from the same sample are listed, as sequenced in a study of shared clonotypes between healthy human individuals. Naive CD8 isolation took CD45RO-negative cells positively selected for CCR7 and excluded terminally differentiated effector memory CD45RA+ cells. Sequencing was performed with immunoSEQ multiplex PCR; in TCRdb, only in-frame clones are kept and a portion is missing. The repertoire includes about 820,000 clones, 92% of them detected once, and under 30% sits in the top ten. The sequenced material came from naive CD8+ T cells sorted from blood. These TCRs come from a man aged 25-45 years in good health.

This chain connects TRBV7-9 to TRBJ2-3; 10 bases fit TRBD1. Germline V CDR1 and CDR2: SEHNR, FQNEAQ (reference sequence). CDR3 length: 18 amino acids. Trimming took 5 bases from V and 6 from J; bases not matched to a gene: 17. CDR3 residues: CASSTTGQGVIWVDTQYF. The CDR3 DNA sequence: TGTGCCAGCAGCACCACCGGACAGGGGGTAATTTGGGTTGATACGCAGTATTTT.

This chain joins TRBV28 and TRBJ2-3; D assignment may be TRBD1 or TRBD2 (6 bases each). The CDR3 loop spans 14 amino acids. Between the trimmed V and J ends, which lost 3 bases and 2 bases, there was a span of 9 bases. Germline CDR1 is MDHEN and CDR2 is SYDVKM. The CDR3 loop reads CASSLRDNTDTQYF. The CDR3 bases are TGTGCCAGCAGTTTGCGGGACAACACAGATACGCAGTATTTT.

The chain recombines TRBV4-1 with TRBJ2-7, with a possible D match to TRBD2 (5 bases). This CDR3 contains 15 residues. The germline V and J ends were trimmed by 4 bases and 0 bases, with 13 bases remaining between them. From germline, CDR1 is MGHRA and CDR2 YSYEKL. The CDR3 reads CASSPGLMPSYEQYF. The CDR3 DNA reads TGCGCCAGCAGCCCTGGACTGATGCCCTCCTACGAGCAGTACTTC.

J is TRBJ2-1 and V is TRBV5-1, with a tentative D call TRBD1 (6 bases). CDR1 and CDR2 from the germline V gene are SGHRS and YFSETQ. The CDR3 is 13 amino acids. V was clipped by 3 bases and J by 9 bases, with 13 bases between them. The CDR3 region is CASSYGTNIEQFF. DNA for the CDR3: TGCGCCAGCAGCTATGGGACAAACATTGAGCAGTTCTTC.

This clone was counted once. The V and J genes are TRBV4-3 and TRBJ2-7; D remains unclear. CDR3 length: 13 residues. CDR1 is LGHNA and CDR2 is YSLEER in the germline V gene. Trimming took off 4 bases at V and 9 bases at J, with 16 bases between the two ends. The CDR3 here is CASSPQTRKGQYF. As DNA, the CDR3 is TGCGCCAGCAGCCCGCAGACGAGAAAAGGGCAGTACTTC.

This rearrangement joins TRBV28 to TRBJ2-7; no firm D call. The CDR3 is made up of 11 amino acids. Germline loops: CDR1 MDHEN, CDR2 SYDVKM. V shed 2 bases and J shed 7 bases, with 6 bases lying between them. The CDR3 DNA reads TGTGCCAGCAGTTTAGAGACAGAGCAGTACTTC. Protein product: CASSLETEQYF.

The rearrangement joins TRBV27 to TRBJ2-7; TRBD2 aligns across 8 bases. Germline V lookup: CDR1 MNHEY, CDR2 SMNVEV (reference sequence). The length of the CDR3 is 16 residues. V was clipped by 5 bases and J by 3 bases; unmatched bases: 12. The CDR3 protein is CASSALPAGGLYEQYF. The CDR3 DNA sequence: TGTGCCAGCAGTGCACTCCCCGCGGGAGGTCTCTACGAGCAGTACTTC.

The chain joins TRBV5-6 to TRBJ2-1; D possibly corresponds to TRBD1 (6 bases). V was trimmed by 4 bases and J by 4 bases, leaving 18 bases between them. The CDR3 runs 16 residues. The germline V gene encodes CDR1 SGHDT and CDR2 YYEEEE. The chain's CDR3 is CASSAIPGTTYNEQFF. Here the CDR3 DNA reads TGTGCCAGCAGCGCCATTCCAGGGACAACATACAATGAGCAGTTCTTC.

The chain recombines TRBV25-1 with TRBJ1-5; TRBD1 agrees at 7 bases. Germline CDR1 and CDR2: MGHDK and SYGVNS. V was pared by 5 bases and J by 10 bases, with 8 bases of the junction left unmatched. The CDR3 length is 13 residues. The CDR3 region has the DNA TGTGCCAGCAGTAGATTAGGGGGCGGACCCCAGCATTTT. Protein: CASSRLGGGPQHF.

J is TRBJ2-1 and V is TRBV11-2; 8 positions agree with TRBD1. The CDR3 extends over 14 amino acids. CDR1 is SGHAT, CDR2 FQNNGV, per germline. J lost 6 bases, V lost 4 bases, and 5 bases had no gene match. CDR3 in amino acids: CASSSGGRFNEQFF. The DNA for the CDR3 is TGTGCCAGCAGCTCAGGGGGCCGATTCAATGAGCAGTTCTTC.

The rearrangement joins TRBV27 to TRBJ2-3; 8 bases line up with TRBD2. The CDR3 extends over 16 amino acids. V was clipped by 2 bases and J by 0 bases; unmatched bases: 4. The germline CDR1 and CDR2 sequences are MNHEY and SMNVEV (reference sequence). CDR3 loop: CASSLKPSGSTDTQYF. Written as DNA, the CDR3 is TGTGCCAGCAGTTTAAAACCTAGCGGGAGCACAGATACGCAGTATTTT.

The V call is TRBV7-3, the J call TRBJ2-5, with 12 bases identical to TRBD2. V lost 5 bases and J lost 6; bases outside the gene matches: 7. Germline assignment: CDR1 SGHTA and CDR2 FQGTGA. This CDR3 spans 15 amino acids. The CDR3 reads CASSTLAGGPQTQYF. CDR3 in DNA: TGTGCCAGCAGCACCCTAGCGGGAGGGCCGCAGACCCAGTACTTC.

The chain joins TRBV2 to TRBJ2-1; 8 bases agree with TRBD2. CDR1 SNHLY and CDR2 FYNNEI come from the germline V gene. The CDR3 contains 15 residues. V shed 4 bases, J shed 4 bases, and the junction held 6 bases outside the gene matches. The DNA for the CDR3 is TGTGCCAGCAGTGCTACGGGAGGGACGTACAATGAGCAGTTCTTC. Amino acids: CASSATGGTYNEQFF. Using reference TRBV2 and TRBJ2-1 for the parts outside the CDR3, the full variable domain is EPEVTQTPSHQVTQMGQEVILRCVPISNHLYFYWYRQILGQKVEFLVSFYNNEISEKSEIFDDQFSVERPDGSNFTLKIRSTKLEDSAMYFCASSATGGTYNEQFFGPGTRLTVL.